These T cell receptor beta chains were read from a single sample in a study of T cells in Graves' hyperthyroidism and ophthalmopathy. TCRdb re-derived calls from the multiplex PCR reads in MiXCR, one entry per CDR3 protein. The data show tens of thousands of distinct CDR3 sequences, approximately 53% seen once. The sample taken for sequencing was blood. The source of these receptors is a woman between 55 and 75 years old with Graves' ophthalmopathy. The CDR3 runs from the conserved cysteine through the conserved F or W. The D gene is left open where the match is weak. Expanded clones get a size class; other rows say once, few or many, or leave the size out.

>many|TRBD1|TRBJ1-5|TRBV6-6
TGTGCCAGCAGTCACAGGGACAGGGTTAATCAGCCCCAGCATTTT
CASSHRDRVNQPQHF
>medium-sized|TRBD1|TRBJ2-3|TRBV10-1
TGCGCCAGCAGCGTTGGGACAGCTTGGGATACGCAGTATTTT
CASSVGTAWDTQYF
>NA|NA|TRBJ2-3|TRBV12-5
TGTGCTAGTGGTTTCGCTGAGAGCGATACGCAGTATTTT
CASGFAESDTQYF
>NA|NA|TRBJ2-7|TRBV24-1
TGTGCCACCAGTGATCCCGCTGGAGGGGCCTACGAGCAGTACTTC
CATSDPAGGAYEQYF
>NA|NA|TRBJ1-5|TRBV5-8
TGTGCCAGCAGCGGGTCAGGGAATCAGCCCCAGCACTTT
CASSGSGNQPQHF
>once|NA|TRBJ1-1|TRBV10-3
TGTGCCATCAGTGAGTCTGGTCTGAACACTGAAGCTTTCTTT
CAISESGLNTEAFF
>NA|TRBD1|TRBJ2-1|TRBV5-8
TGTGCCAGCACCAGGACAGGGGGTTTAGATGAGCAGTTCTTC
CASTRTGGLDEQFF
>few|TRBD2|TRBJ2-3|TRBV6-5
TGTGCCAGCTCCTCTAGCGGGGATAGCACAGATACGCAGTATTTT
CASSSSGDSTDTQYF
>NA|NA|TRBJ1-1|TRBV19
TGTGCCAGTAGTCCCCTAGGATCGGACACTGAAGCTTTCTTT
CASSPLGSDTEAFF
>NA|NA|TRBJ2-1|TRBV12-3/TRBV12-4
TGTGCCAACAAAGACACTGACTACATTGAGCAGTTCTTC
CANKDTDYIEQFF
>NA|NA|TRBJ1-2|TRBV18
TGTGCCAGCTCACCCGGGGACTATGGCTACACCTTC
CASSPGDYGYTF
>NA|TRBD1|TRBJ1-4|TRBV20-1
TGCAGTGCAAAGACAGGGACTAATGAAAAACTGTTTTTT
CSAKTGTNEKLFF
>NA|NA|TRBJ2-1|TRBV20-1
TGCAGTGCTAGAATAGCGATGAAGAATTCAGATACGCAGTTCTTC
CSARIAMKNSDTQFF
>many|TRBD2|TRBJ2-7|TRBV6-1
TGTGCCAGCAGTGAAAGAGTTAGCGGGATCCCCTACGAGCAGTACTTC
CASSERVSGIPYEQYF
>NA|TRBD2|TRBJ2-5|TRBV6-6
TGTGCCAGCACCCCTCCTAGCGGGGGCCAAGAGACCCAGTACTTC
CASTPPSGGQETQYF
>once|TRBD1|TRBJ2-7|TRBV2
TGTGCCAGCAATCGGGACAGGGGGGCCTACGAGCAGTACTTC
CASNRDRGAYEQYF
>NA|TRBD1|TRBJ2-6|TRBV10-3
TGTGCCATCAGACAGGGGACTGGGGCCAACGTCCTGACTTTC
CAIRQGTGANVLTF
>NA|NA|TRBJ2-1|TRBV20-1
NA
CSAGDREQSPLHFGNEQFF
>many|NA|TRBJ1-2|TRBV5-4
TGTGCCAGCAGCTTGGCCGCAGGGCCGATCTATGGCTACACCTTC
CASSLAAGPIYGYTF
>many|NA|TRBJ2-2|TRBV11-1
TGTGCCAGCAGCTCCCAGACTAACACCGGGGAGCTGTTTTTT
CASSSQTNTGELFF
>many|TRBD2|TRBJ2-5|TRBV7-9
TGTGCCAGCAGCTCGGGACTAGCGGGAGCGCAGACCCAGTACTTC
CASSSGLAGAQTQYF
>NA|TRBD2|TRBJ2-7|TRBV2
TGTGCCGGCAGGGACCTGGCGGGGGGCTCCCACGAGCAGTACTTC
CAGRDLAGGSHEQYF
>NA|TRBD2|TRBJ2-3|TRBV6-4
TGTGCCAGCAGTGACACCGGGACTAGCGGATACAATGAGCAGTATTTT
CASSDTGTSGYNEQYF
>NA|TRBD2|TRBJ2-5|TRBV7-9
TGTGCCAGCGTACTAGCGGGAGGGTCGTCAGAGACCCAGTACTTC
CASVLAGGSSETQYF
>NA|NA|TRBJ1-2|TRBV18
TGTGCCAGCTGGACCGGGACAAGAGCTAACTATGGCTACACCTTC
CASWTGTRANYGYTF
>many|NA|TRBJ2-7|TRBV10-3
TGTGCCATCAGTCCGGGACCCGGGGGTGACGAGCAGTACTTC
CAISPGPGGDEQYF
>NA|NA|TRBJ2-5|TRBV5-6
TGTGCCAGCACCCTGGAGACCCAGTACTTC
CASTLETQYF
>NA|TRBD1|TRBJ1-1|TRBV7-9
TGTGCCAGCAGCTTACTAGGGGGCGGTACTGAAGCTTTCTTT
CASSLLGGGTEAFF
>NA|NA|TRBJ2-5|TRBV20-1
TGCAGTGCTAGTACGCAAGTGGGGGATACCCTTAGCAATCAGCCCCAGTACTTC
CSASTQVGDTLSNQPQYF
>NA|NA|TRBJ2-7|TRBV2
TGTGCCAGCACCCGGGACCCCAGCTCCTACGAGCAGTACTTC
CASTRDPSSYEQYF
>NA|TRBD2|TRBJ2-7|TRBV2
TGTGCTAGCAGCCCCGAGGGAGGGTCCGAGCGGTACTTC
CASSPEGGSERYF
>NA|TRBD1|TRBJ2-6|TRBV20-1
TGCAGTGCTAGGGACAGGGGGCCCAACGTCCTGACTTTC
CSARDRGPNVLTF
>NA|NA|TRBJ2-4|TRBV7-2
TGTGCAAGCAGCAAACCCCGAGGCAGCGCGACCAAAAACATTCAGTACTTC
CASSKPRGSATKNIQYF
>NA|TRBD1|TRBJ2-7|TRBV20-1
TGCAGTGCCCGAGGGACAGTCGGCGAGCAGTACTTC
CSARGTVGEQYF
>NA|NA|TRBJ2-3|TRBV20-1
TGCAGTGCTAGAGCAGGGTGGGAGACTAGCACAGATACGCAGTATTTT
CSARAGWETSTDTQYF
>NA|NA|TRBJ2-1|TRBV28
TGTGCCAGCAGTCTCGAACAGGCGGGACATGAGCAGTTCTTC
CASSLEQAGHEQFF
>many|NA|TRBJ2-3|TRBV2
TGTGCCAGCAAGGGCACAGATACGCAGTATTTT
CASKGTDTQYF
>NA|TRBD2|TRBJ2-7|TRBV7-6
TGTGCCAGCAGCCGAGAACAAGCGGGAGAGTTCTACGAGCGGTACTTC
CASSREQAGEFYERYF
>once|TRBD2|TRBJ2-1|TRBV7-2
TGTGCCAGCAGCATTACTAGCGGGAGGGCGAGTGAGCAGTTCTTC
CASSITSGRASEQFF
>NA|NA|TRBJ2-1|TRBV2
TGTGCCAGCAGGGTAGGTCCCGAGCAGTTCTTC
CASRVGPEQFF
>many|TRBD1|TRBJ2-7|TRBV3-1
TGTGCCAGCAGCCAAACCGGGACAGGCCGGTTGGGTGAGCAGTACTTC
CASSQTGTGRLGEQYF
>NA|NA|TRBJ2-7|TRBV6-5
TGTGCCTGCATGCCGAAGAGGGGAGGCGAGCAGTACTTC
CACMPKRGGEQYF
>many|NA|TRBJ1-5|TRBV6-1
TGTGCCAGTTGGGGTTATAGCAATCAGCCCCAGCATTTT
CASWGYSNQPQHF